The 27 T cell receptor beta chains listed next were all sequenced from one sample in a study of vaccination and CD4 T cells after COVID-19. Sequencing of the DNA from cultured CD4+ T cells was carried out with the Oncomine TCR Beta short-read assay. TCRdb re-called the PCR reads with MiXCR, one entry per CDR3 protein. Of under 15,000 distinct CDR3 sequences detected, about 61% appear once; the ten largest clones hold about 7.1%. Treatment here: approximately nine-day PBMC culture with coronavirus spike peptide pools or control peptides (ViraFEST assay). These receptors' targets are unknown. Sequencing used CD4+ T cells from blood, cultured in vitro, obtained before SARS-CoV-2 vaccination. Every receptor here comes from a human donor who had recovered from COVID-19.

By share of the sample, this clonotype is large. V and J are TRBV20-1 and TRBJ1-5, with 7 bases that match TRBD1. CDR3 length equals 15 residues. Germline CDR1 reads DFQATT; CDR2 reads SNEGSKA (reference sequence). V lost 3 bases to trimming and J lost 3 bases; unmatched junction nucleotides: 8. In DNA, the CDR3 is TGCAGTGCTAGCACGGGACAGTCAATCAATCAGCCCCAGCATTTT. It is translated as CSASTGQSINQPQHF.

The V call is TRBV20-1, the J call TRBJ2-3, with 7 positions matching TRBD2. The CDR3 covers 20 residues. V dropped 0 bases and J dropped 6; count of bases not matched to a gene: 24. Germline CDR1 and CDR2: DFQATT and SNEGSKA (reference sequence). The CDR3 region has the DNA TGCAGTGCTAGAGATTTGAGGGAGGGGACCGACTTTCTAGGCCACGATACGCAGTATTTT. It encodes CSARDLREGTDFLGHDTQYF.

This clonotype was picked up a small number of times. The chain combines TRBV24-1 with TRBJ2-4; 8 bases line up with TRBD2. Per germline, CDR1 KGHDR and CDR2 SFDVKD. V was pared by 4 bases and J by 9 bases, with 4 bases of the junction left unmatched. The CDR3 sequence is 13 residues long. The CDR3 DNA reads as TGTGCCACCAGTGAGTCGGGGGGGGGCATTCAGTACTTC. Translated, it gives CATSESGGGIQYF.

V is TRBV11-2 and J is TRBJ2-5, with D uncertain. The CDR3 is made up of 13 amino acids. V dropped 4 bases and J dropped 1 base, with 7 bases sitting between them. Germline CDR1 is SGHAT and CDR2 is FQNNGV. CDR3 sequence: CASSSRSQETQYF. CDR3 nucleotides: TGTGCCAGCAGCTCAAGGTCCCAAGAGACCCAGTACTTC. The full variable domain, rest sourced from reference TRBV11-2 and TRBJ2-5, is EAGVAQSPRYKIIEKRQSVAFWCNPISGHATLYWYQQILGQGPKLLIQFQNNGVVDDSQLPKDRFSAERLKGVDSTLKIQPAKLEDSAVYLCASSSRSQETQYFGPGTRLLVL.

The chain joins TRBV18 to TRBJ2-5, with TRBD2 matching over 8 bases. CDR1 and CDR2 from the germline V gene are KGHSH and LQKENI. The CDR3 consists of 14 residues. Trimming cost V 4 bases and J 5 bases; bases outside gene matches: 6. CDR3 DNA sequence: TGTGCCAGCTCACTACTAGCGGCCATGGAGACCCAGTACTTC. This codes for CASSLLAAMETQYF.

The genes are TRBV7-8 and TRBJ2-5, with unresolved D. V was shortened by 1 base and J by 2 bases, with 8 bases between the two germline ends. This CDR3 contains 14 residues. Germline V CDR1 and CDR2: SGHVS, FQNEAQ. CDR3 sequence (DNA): TGTGCCAGCAGCTTAGGGGCCTTTCAAGAGACCCAGTACTTC. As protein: CASSLGAFQETQYF.

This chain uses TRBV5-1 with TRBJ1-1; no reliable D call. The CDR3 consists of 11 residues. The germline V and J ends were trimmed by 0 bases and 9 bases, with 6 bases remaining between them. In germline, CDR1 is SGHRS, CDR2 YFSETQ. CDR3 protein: CASSLGEKAFF. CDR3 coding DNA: TGCGCCAGCAGCTTGGGGGAAAAAGCTTTCTTT.

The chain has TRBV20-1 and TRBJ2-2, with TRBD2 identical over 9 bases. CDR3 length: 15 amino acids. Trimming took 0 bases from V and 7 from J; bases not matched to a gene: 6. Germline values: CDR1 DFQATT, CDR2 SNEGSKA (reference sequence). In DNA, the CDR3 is TGCAGTGCTAGAGATAGCGGGGGAATTGGCGGGGAGCTGTTTTTT. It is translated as CSARDSGGIGGELFF.

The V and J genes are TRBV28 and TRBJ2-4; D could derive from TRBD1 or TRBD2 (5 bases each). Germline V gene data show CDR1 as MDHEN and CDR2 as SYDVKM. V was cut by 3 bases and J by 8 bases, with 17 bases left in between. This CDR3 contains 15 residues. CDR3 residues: CASSFRGPVSDIQYF. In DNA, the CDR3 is TGTGCCAGCAGTTTTCGGGGCCCCGTTTCAGACATTCAGTACTTC.

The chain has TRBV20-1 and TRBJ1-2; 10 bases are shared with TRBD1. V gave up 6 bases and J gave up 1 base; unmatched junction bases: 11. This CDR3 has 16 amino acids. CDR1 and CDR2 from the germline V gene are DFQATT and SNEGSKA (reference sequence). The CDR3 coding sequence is TGCAGTGCACCGTCAACCGGGACAGGGGTTAACTATGGCTACACCTTC. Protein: CSAPSTGTGVNYGYTF.

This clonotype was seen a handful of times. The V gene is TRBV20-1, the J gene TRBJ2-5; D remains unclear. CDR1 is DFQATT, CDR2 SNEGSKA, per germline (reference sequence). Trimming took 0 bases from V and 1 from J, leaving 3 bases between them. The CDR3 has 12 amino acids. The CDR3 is CSARDLQETQYF. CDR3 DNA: TGCAGTGCTAGAGACCTCCAAGAGACCCAGTACTTC.

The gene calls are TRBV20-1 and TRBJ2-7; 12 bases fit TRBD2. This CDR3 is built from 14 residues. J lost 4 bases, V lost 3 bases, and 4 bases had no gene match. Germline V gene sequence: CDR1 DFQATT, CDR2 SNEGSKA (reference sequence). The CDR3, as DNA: TGCAGTGCTAGGCTAGCGGGAGGGATATACGAGCAGTACTTC. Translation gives CSARLAGGIYEQYF.

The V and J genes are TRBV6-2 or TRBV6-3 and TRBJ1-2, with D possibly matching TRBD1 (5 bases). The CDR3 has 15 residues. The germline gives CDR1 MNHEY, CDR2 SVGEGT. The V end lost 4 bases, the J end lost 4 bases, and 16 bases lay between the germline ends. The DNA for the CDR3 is TGTGCCAGCAGTTTTTTCGGGGCCTCTATCTATGGCTACACCTTC. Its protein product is CASSFFGASIYGYTF.

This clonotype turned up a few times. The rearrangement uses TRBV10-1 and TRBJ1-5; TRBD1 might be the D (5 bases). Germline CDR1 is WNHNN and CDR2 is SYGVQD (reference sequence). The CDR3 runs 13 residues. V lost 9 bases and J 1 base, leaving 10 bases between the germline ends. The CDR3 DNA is TGCGCCAGTTCCCGGGACAGCAATCAGCCCCAGCATTTT. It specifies CASSRDSNQPQHF.

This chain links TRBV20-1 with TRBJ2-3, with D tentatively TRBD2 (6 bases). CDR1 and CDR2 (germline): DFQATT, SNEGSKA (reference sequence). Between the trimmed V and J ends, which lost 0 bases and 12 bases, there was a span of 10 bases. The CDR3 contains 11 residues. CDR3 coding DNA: TGCAGTGCTAGAGATTTGGCGGGACAGTATTTT. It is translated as CSARDLAGQYF.

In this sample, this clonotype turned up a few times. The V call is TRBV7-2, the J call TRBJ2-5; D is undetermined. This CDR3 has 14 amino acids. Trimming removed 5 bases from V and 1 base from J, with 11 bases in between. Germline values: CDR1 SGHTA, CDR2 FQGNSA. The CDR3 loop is CASSPPGTQETQYF. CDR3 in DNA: TGTGCCAGCAGCCCTCCAGGAACCCAAGAGACCCAGTACTTC.

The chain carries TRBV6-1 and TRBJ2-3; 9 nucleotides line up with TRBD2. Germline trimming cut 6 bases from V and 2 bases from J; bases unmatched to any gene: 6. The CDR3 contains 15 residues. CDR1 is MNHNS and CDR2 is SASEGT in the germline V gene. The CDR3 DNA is TGTGCCAGCAGGCAAGCGGGAGGACCCACAGATACGCAGTATTTT. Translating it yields CASRQAGGPTDTQYF.

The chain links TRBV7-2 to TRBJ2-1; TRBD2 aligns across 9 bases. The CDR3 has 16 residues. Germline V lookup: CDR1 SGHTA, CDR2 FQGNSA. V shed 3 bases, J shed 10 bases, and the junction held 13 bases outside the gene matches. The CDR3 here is CASSFLTFPAGGEQFF. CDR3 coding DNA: TGTGCCAGCAGCTTTCTGACTTTCCCTGCGGGAGGGGAGCAGTTCTTC.

DNA for the CDR3: TGCGCCAGCAGCCAAGATTACTTGGGCTTTCGACTAGGATCGGTGGAGACCCAGTACTTC. Residues: CASSQDYLGFRLGSVETQYF. The chain couples TRBV4-1 to TRBJ2-5; tentatively, D is TRBD2 (6 bases). Between the trimmed V and J ends, which lost 0 bases and 5 bases, there was a span of 28 bases. Germline V gene lookup returns CDR1 MGHRA and CDR2 YSYEKL. The CDR3 is 20 residues long.

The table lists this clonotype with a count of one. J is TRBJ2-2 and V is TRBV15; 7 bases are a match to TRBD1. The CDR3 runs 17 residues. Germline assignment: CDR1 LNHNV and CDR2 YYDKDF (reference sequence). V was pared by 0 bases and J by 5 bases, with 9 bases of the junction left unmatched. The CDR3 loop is CATSRDIRDRGTGELFF. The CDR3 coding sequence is TGTGCCACCAGCAGAGATATCAGGGACAGAGGAACCGGGGAGCTGTTTTTT. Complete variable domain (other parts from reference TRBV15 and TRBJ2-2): DAMVIQNPRYQVTQFGKPVTLSCSQTLNHNVMYWYQQKSSQAPKLLFHYYDKDFNNEADTPDNFQSRRPNTSFCFLDIRSPGLGDTAMYLCATSRDIRDRGTGELFFGEGSRLTVL.

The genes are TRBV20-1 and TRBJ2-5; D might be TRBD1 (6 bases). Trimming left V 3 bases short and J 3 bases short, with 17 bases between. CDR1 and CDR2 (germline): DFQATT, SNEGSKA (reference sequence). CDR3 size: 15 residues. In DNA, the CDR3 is TGCAGTGCTAGCCCCCAGGACAGACTTGAAGAGACCCAGTACTTC. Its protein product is CSASPQDRLEETQYF.

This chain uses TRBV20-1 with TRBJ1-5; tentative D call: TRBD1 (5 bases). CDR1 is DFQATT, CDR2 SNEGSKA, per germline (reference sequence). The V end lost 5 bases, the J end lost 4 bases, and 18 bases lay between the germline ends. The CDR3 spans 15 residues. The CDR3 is CSALIGAAQNQPQHF. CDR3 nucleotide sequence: TGCAGTGCTCTGATAGGGGCGGCTCAAAATCAGCCCCAGCATTTT.

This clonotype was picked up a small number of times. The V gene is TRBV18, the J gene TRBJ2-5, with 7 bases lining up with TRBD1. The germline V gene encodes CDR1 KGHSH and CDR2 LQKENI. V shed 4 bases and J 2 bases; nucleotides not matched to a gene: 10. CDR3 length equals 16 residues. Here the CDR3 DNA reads TGTGCCAGCTCACAACCGGACAGGCTCTTACAAGAGACCCAGTACTTC. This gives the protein CASSQPDRLLQETQYF. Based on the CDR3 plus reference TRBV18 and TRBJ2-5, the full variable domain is NAGVMQNPRHLVRRRGQEARLRCSPMKGHSHVYWYRQLPEEGLKFMVYLQKENIIDESGMPKERFSAEFPKEGPSILRIQQVVRGDSAAYFCASSQPDRLLQETQYFGPGTRLLVL.

DNA of the CDR3: TGTGCCAGTAGCCCGACTTCTAGCACAGATACGCAGTATTTT. Amino acid sequence: CASSPTSSTDTQYF. The gene calls are TRBV19 and TRBJ2-3; no reliable D call. Germline V gene sequence: CDR1 LNHDA, CDR2 SQIVND (reference sequence). The V end lost 6 bases, the J end lost 0 bases, and 10 bases lay between the germline ends. CDR3 length: 14 residues.

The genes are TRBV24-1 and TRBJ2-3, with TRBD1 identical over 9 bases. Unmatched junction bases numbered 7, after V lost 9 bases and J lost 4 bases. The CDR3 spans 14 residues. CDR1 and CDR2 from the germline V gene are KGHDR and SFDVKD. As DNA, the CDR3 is TGTGCCACCGCCCCGGGACAGGGCCCAGATACGCAGTATTTT. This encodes CATAPGQGPDTQYF.

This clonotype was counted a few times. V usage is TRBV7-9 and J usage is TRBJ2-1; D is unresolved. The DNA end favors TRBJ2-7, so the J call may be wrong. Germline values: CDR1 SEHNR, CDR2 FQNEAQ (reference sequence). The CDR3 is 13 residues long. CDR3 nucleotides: TGTGCCAGCAGCTTATTAGAAGCTCGTGAGCAGTACTTC. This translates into CASSLLEAREQYF.

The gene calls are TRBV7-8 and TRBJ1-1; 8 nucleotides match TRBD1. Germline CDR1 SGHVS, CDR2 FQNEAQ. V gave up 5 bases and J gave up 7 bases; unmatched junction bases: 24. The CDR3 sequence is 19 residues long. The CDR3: CASSLRLSQGAFGPSEAFF. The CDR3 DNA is TGTGCCAGCAGCCTTAGACTTTCGCAGGGGGCGTTTGGTCCTAGTGAAGCTTTCTTT.